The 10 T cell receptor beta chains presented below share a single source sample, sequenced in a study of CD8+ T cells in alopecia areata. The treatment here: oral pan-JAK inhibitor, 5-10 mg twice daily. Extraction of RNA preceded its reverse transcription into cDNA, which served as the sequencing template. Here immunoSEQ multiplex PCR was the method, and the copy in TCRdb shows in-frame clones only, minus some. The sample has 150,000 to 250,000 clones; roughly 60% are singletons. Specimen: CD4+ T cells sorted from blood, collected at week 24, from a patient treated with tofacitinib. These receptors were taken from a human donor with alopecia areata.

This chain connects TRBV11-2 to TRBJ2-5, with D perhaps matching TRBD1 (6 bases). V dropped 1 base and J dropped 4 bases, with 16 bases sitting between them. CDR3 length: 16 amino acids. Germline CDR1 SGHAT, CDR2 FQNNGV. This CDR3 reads CASSLGTVLYGETQYF. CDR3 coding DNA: TGTGCCAGCAGCTTAGGGACAGTGCTCTACGGAGAGACCCAGTACTTC.

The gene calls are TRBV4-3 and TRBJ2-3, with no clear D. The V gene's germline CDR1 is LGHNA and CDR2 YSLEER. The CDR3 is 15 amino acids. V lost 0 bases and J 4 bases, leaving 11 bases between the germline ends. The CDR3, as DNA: TGCGCCAGCAGCCAAGATATCTCTAACCCAGATACGCAGTATTTT. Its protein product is CASSQDISNPDTQYF.

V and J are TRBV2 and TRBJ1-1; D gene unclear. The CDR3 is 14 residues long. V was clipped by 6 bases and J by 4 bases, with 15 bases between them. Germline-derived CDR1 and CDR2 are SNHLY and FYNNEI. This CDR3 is CASRVQPRGTEAFF. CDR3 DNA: TGTGCCAGCAGGGTACAGCCCCGTGGCACTGAAGCTTTCTTT.

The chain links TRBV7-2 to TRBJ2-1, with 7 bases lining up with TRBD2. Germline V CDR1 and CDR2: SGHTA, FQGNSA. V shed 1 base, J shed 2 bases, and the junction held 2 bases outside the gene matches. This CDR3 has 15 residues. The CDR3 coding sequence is TGTGCCAGCAGCTTAGGGGAGGGAACCTACAATGAGCAGTTCTTC. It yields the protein CASSLGEGTYNEQFF.

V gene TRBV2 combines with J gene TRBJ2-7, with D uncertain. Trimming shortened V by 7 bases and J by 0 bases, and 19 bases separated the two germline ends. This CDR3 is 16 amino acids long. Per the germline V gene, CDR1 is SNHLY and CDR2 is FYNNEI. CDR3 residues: CASMLGLGGSSYEQYF. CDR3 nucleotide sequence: TGTGCCAGCATGCTGGGGTTGGGCGGCTCCTCCTACGAGCAGTACTTC.

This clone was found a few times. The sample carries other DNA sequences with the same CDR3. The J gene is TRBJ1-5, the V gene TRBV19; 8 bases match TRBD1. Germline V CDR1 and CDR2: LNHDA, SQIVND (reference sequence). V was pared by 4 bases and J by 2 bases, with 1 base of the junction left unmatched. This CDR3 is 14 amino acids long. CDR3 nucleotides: TGTGCCAGTAGTAAGGGACAGGGCAATCAGCCCCAGCATTTT. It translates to CASSKGQGNQPQHF. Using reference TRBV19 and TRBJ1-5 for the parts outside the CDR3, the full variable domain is DGGITQSPKYLFRKEGQNVTLSCEQNLNHDAMYWYRQDPGQGLRLIYYSQIVNDFQKGDIAEGYSVSREKKESFPLTVTSAQKNPTAFYLCASSKGQGNQPQHFGDGTRLSIL.

CDR3 protein: CASSLWGSSNQPQHF. DNA for the CDR3: TGTGCCAGCAGCTTATGGGGGAGCAGCAATCAGCCCCAGCATTTT. V is TRBV7-8 and J is TRBJ1-5, with D maybe TRBD1 (5 bases). Trimming shortened V by 2 bases and J by 1 base, and 9 bases separated the two germline ends. Germline CDR1 reads SGHVS; CDR2 reads FQNEAQ. The CDR3 extends over 15 amino acids.

CDR3 residues: CSVDLQGSAGELFF. CDR3 sequence (DNA): TGCAGCGTTGATCTGCAGGGGTCCGCCGGGGAGCTGTTTTTT. J is TRBJ2-2 and V is TRBV29-1, with a possible D match to TRBD1 (6 bases). This CDR3 is 14 amino acids long. CDR1 and CDR2 (germline): SQVTM, ANQGSEA. V gave up 3 bases and J gave up 6 bases, with 14 bases separating them.

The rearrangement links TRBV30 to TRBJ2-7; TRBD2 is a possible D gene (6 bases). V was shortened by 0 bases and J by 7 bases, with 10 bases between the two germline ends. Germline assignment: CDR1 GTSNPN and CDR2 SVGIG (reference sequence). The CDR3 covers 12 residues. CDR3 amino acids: CAWSVLRGEQYF. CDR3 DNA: TGTGCCTGGAGTGTACTCCGGGGGGAGCAGTACTTC.

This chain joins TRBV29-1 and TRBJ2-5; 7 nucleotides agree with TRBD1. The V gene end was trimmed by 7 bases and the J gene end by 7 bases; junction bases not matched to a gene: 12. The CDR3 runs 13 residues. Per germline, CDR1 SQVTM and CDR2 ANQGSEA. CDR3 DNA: TGCAGCGCCGAACCGGGACAGTACGGGACCCAGTACTTC. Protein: CSAEPGQYGTQYF.